This TCR beta chain was obtained from a study of long-term antiretroviral therapy in people with HIV. Notes on the study in general: ART was followed by higher diversity that remained below transplant donor controls. Before ART, certain clones expanded, and these dominated the repertoire at all time points.

The assay used was immunoSEQ (version v3.0), run at survey level. Roughly 35,000-50,000 T-cell genomes per sample were the sequencing target. Here immunoSEQ multiplex PCR was the method, and the copy in TCRdb shows in-frame clones only, minus some. The sample has about 39,000 clones, 70% to 90% seen once. In germline, CDR1 is MNHEY, CDR2 SMNVEV (reference sequence). With V trimmed by 4 bases and J by 8 bases, 13 bases remained unmatched. The CDR3 sequence is 15 residues long. Among participants with HIV, every one received treatment in the United States. This clone is a singleton in its sample. Antigen specificity is unknown.

Sequenced material: unsorted PBMCs, taken 1.2 years after starting antiretroviral therapy. The clonotype originates from a woman aged 50 to 65 with HIV. The chain is built from TRBV27 and TRBJ1-1; 7 bases match TRBD1. The chain's CDR3 is CASSYGQAKGREAFF. In DNA, the CDR3 is TGTGCCAGCAGTTACGGACAGGCCAAGGGCAGGGAAGCTTTCTTT.